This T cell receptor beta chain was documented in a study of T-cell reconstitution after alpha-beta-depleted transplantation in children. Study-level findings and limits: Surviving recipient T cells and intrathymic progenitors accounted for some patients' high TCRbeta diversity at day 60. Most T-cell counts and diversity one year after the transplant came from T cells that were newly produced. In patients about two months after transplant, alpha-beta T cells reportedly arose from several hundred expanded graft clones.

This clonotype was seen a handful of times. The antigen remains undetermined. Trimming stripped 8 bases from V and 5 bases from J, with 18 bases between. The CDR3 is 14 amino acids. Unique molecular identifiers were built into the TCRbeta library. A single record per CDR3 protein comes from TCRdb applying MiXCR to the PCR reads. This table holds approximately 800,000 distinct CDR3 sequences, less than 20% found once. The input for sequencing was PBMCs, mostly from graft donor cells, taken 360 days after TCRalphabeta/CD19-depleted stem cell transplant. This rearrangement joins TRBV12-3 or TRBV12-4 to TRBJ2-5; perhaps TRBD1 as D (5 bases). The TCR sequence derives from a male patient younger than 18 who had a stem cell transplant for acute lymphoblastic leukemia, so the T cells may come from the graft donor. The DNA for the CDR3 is TGTGCCAGCGGCGCCAGGGATAATTGGGAGACCCAGTACTTC. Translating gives CASGARDNWETQYF.